This T cell receptor beta chain was documented in a study of shared clonotypes between healthy human individuals (dated by TCRdb to 2019 to 2021). For the study in its entirety: Two women and three men aged 18 to 49 years were included in the cohort. To increase sequencing depth and limit assay-specific biases, TCR repertoire library preparation and sequencing were carried out by different laboratories using diverse techniques. To estimate repertoire size and how much clonotypes are shared between individuals, the study performed deep sequencing of blood TCR repertoires from about five healthy adults. For each donor, three plates each were used for CD4 naive and CD4 memory, two plates were used for CD8 naive, and one plate was used for CD8 memory. Between about 0.9 and 10 billion PBMCs per donor were obtained by leukapheresis.

Using the deep immunoSEQ assay, multiplex PCR amplified TCR CDR3 regions from genomic DNA. Extracted genomic DNA from each cell subset was spread evenly across all wells of several immunoSEQ 96-well plates, with each plate serving as a replicate. For sorted subsets, about 220 ng of genomic DNA, equivalent to some 33,000 T cell genomes, went into each replicate PCR. Purified libraries were measured with a Qubit 3.0 fluorometer, size-checked on a Bioanalyzer 2100, and measured again with the KAPA Library Quantification kit. Every immunoSEQ 96-well plate was sequenced on a dedicated single-read 150-cycle Illumina NextSeq 550 flow cell. In the source study's methods: Because only junctional sequences without quality scores were contained in the immunoSEQ output, filtering matching that applied to full-length reads could not be performed. To assign V/J genes and CDR3, sequences were annotated using PyIR, a Python wrapper for IgBLAST v1.9, with IMGT germline references. Reads with weak V/J assignments (E-value above 1e-6), missing CDR3, stop codons, out-of-frame junctions, or ambiguous translated residues were removed. A V3J clonotype was defined by an identical inferred V gene, J gene, and CDR3 amino acid sequence. The percentage overlap between two repertoires was calculated by dividing the number of shared unique clonotypes by the size of the smaller repertoire. Repertoire richness was assessed with RTK rarefaction, the Chao1 estimator, and Recon v2.1 estimates of unobserved clonotypes. Generation probabilities were computed with OLGA for all TCRbeta clonotypes obtained by the gDNA method from a few donors. Drawn from immuneACCESS, this table holds only the in-frame rearrangements with V and J called that TCRdb kept. Clones are partly lost; checked studies trace under half to an unresolved V gene and leave the rest unexplained. That table is the source of V, J and clone size, and D and trimming were worked out from the DNA. Across this sample there are 2 million to 3 million clones, with 93% seen only once. About 0.34% of the sample is taken by the ten largest.

About this clone itself: Its antigen target is currently unknown. It has no much larger one-base neighbor in the sample; base qualities were not kept.

Donors were healthy HIV-negative adults with no recently reported acute infections or vaccinations. Every donor was a Caucasian adult living in Nashville, Tennessee, USA. Magnetic negative selection was used to enrich CD4+ T cells, after which naive cells were positively selected on CD45RA and the negative fraction became the memory subset. After blood collection by leukapheresis, PBMCs were isolated using Ficoll-Histopaque density gradient centrifugation and then cryopreserved in the vapor phase of liquid nitrogen. Analytical flow cytometry was used to check the purity and quantity of each magnetically sorted T cell population. From each sorted fraction, genomic DNA was isolated and quantified by UV absorbance on a Nanodrop 2000c. V is pruned by 4 bases and J by 8 bases, leaving 8 bases of the junction without a gene match. As encoded in the germline V gene, CDR1 is MGHRA while CDR2 is YSYEKL. The CDR3, cysteine through phenylalanine, is 15 amino acids long. Of the read, only the CDR3 DNA is kept; its 45 bases are in frame from base 1.

General conclusions and limits of the study: Based on pairwise subsampling, the degree of clonotype sharing among donors was expected to be affected by sequencing depth. Estimated clonotype richness was generally larger for naive than for memory subsets. Because the study included a small number of donors, the genetic and exposure-history diversity represented was limited. Sampling was restricted to blood, and TCR repertoires in tissue are likely to differ from TCR repertoires in blood. Compared with non-shared clonotypes, clonotypes shared by all four sorted-subset donors had higher generation probabilities. Even with the large sequencing depth, rarefaction of the sorted-subset datasets indicated that sequencing was incomplete. About 5% of naive CD4, 3% to 3.5% of naive CD8, roughly 2.4% of memory CD4, and approximately 0.4% of memory CD8 clonotypes were shared across several donors.

This chain joins TRBV4-1 to TRBJ1-4; 9 bases in the middle match TRBD1. This sequence originates from a man younger than 35 in good health. Some clones in this sample may be carry-over from other donors' samples. The sample consisted of naive CD4+ T cells from PBMCs. The cell subset or site label of this sample denotes: CD45RA+ positively selected. The CDR3 here reads CASSLPGTGSEKLFF. The nucleotide sequence reads as follows: TGCGCCAGCAGCCTACCCGGGACAGGGAGCGAAAAACTGTTTTTT.